The clone carrying this T cell receptor (beta chain) was observed many times. At one of its ends the junction is not consistent with the germline gene, which may arise from a read error. This entry belongs to a study of T cells after yellow fever vaccination. About the research overall: Fractions low in cell number were prepared with SMART-Seq v4 Ultra Low Input.

Germline V CDR1 and CDR2: MNHEY, SMNVEV (reference sequence). The CDR3 consists of 13 residues. TCRdb passed the 5' RACE reads through MiXCR, listing each CDR3 protein once. The sample yields around 40,000 distinct CDR3 sequences, roughly 6.4% seen once. Sample: CD8+ T cells not binding an NS4B(214-222) dextramer, sorted from PBMCs, taken 45 days after the yellow fever booster vaccination. The genes are TRBV27 and TRBJ2-7; 9 bases match TRBD1. The TCR sequence derives from a man aged 25-40 years who received the YFV17D yellow fever vaccine. Here the CDR3 DNA reads TGTGCCAGCAGTTTATCGGTCCGGGACAGGGCCCTTTTC. This encodes CASSLSVRDRALF.